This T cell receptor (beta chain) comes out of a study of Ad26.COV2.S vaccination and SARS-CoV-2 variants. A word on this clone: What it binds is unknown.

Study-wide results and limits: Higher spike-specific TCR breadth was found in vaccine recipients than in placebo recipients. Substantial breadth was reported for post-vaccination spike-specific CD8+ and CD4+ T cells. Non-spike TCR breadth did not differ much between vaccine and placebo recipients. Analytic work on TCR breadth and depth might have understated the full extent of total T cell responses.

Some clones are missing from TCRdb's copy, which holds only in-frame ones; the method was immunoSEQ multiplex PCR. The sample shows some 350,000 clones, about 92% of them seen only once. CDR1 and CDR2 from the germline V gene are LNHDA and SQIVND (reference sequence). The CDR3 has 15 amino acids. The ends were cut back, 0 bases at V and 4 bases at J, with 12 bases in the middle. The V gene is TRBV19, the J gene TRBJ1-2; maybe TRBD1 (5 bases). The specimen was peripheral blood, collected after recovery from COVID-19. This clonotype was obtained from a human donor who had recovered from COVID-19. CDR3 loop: CASSIDRARSYGYTF. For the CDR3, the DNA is TGTGCCAGTAGTATAGACAGGGCCCGGAGCTATGGCTACACCTTC. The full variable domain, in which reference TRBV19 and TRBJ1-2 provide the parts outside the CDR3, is DGGITQSPKYLFRKEGQNVTLSCEQNLNHDAMYWYRQDPGQGLRLIYYSQIVNDFQKGDIAEGYSVSREKKESFPLTVTSAQKNPTAFYLCASSIDRARSYGYTFGSGTRLTVV.